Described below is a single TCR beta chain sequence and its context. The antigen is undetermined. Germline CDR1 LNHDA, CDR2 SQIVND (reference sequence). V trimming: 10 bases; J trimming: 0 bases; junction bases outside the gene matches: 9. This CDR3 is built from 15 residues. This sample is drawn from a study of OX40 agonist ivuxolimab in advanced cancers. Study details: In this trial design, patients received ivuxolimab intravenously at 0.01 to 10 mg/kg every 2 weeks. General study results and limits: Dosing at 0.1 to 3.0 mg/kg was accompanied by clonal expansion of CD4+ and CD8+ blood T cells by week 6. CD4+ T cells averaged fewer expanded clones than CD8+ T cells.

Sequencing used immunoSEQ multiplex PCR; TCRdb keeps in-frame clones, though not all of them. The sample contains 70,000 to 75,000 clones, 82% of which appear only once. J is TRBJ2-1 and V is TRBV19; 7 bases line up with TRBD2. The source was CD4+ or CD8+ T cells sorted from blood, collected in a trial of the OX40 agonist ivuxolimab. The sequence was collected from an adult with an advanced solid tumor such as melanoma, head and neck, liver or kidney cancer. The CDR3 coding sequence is TGTGCCACACAACGGGAGGCCAGCTCCTACAATGAGCAGTTCTTC. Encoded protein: CATQREASSYNEQFF.